Presented here are 14 T cell receptor beta chains from one specimen sequenced in a study of OX40 agonist ivuxolimab in advanced cancers. Profiled with immunoSEQ multiplex PCR; TCRdb holds only in-frame clones, not every one. This sample yields some 74,000 clones, of which less than 95% are seen a single time; around 9.6% belongs to the top ten. Source: CD4+ or CD8+ T cells sorted from blood, taken in a trial of the OX40 agonist ivuxolimab. These receptors were collected from an adult with an advanced solid tumor such as melanoma, head and neck, liver or kidney cancer.

The chain combines TRBV5-6 with TRBJ2-2, with D perhaps matching TRBD2 (6 bases). V was shortened by 0 bases and J by 4 bases, with 7 bases between the two germline ends. This CDR3 spans 14 amino acids. Looked up from germline, CDR1 is SGHDT and CDR2 is YYEEEE. CDR3 in DNA: TGTGCCAGCAGCTTGGTGGGGGGCACCGGGGAGCTGTTTTTT. Its translation is CASSLVGGTGELFF.

This chain connects TRBV27 to TRBJ2-7, with a weak D call TRBD2 (5 bases). Trimming removed 2 bases from V and 2 bases from J, with 13 bases in between. The CDR3 length is 15 residues. CDR1 and CDR2 (germline): MNHEY, SMNVEV (reference sequence). CDR3: CASSLEGAGPYEQYF. CDR3 coding DNA: TGTGCCAGCAGTTTAGAGGGTGCGGGCCCCTACGAGCAGTACTTC.

This clone was counted a single time. The chain carries TRBV12-2 and TRBJ2-6. TRBV12-2 represents a pseudogene. This CDR3 is built from 18 residues. The CDR3 protein is CASRSAVRGPSGANVLTF. CDR3 bases: TGTGCAAGTCGCTCGGCTGTACGGGGGCCCTCTGGGGCCAACGTCCTGACTTTC.

The V call is TRBV27, the J call TRBJ2-1; D unclear. This CDR3 region has 14 residues. Per the germline V gene, CDR1 is MNHEY and CDR2 is SMNVEV (reference sequence). Trimming left V 2 bases short and J 5 bases short, with 10 bases between. CDR3 amino acids: CASSLLGEDNEQFF. The CDR3 coding sequence is TGTGCCAGCAGTTTACTGGGTGAGGACAATGAGCAGTTCTTC.

V and J are TRBV27 and TRBJ2-7; D is uncertain. The CDR3 loop spans 16 amino acids. Germline-derived CDR1 and CDR2 are MNHEY and SMNVEV (reference sequence). Trimming removed 3 bases from V and 0 bases from J, with 15 bases in between. The CDR3 loop reads CASSLSFGPSSYEQYF. CDR3 nucleotide sequence: TGTGCCAGCAGTTTGAGTTTTGGGCCTTCCTCCTACGAGCAGTACTTC.

The chain carries TRBV5-5 and TRBJ1-4; no clear D gene. Trimming removed 4 bases at V and 1 base at J, with 17 bases between. The CDR3 is 17 residues long. Germline V gives CDR1 SGHKS, CDR2 YYEKEE (reference sequence). CDR3 residues: CASSPLDARLTNEKLFF. The CDR3 bases are TGTGCCAGCAGCCCCTTAGACGCGCGTTTAACTAATGAAAAACTGTTTTTT.

The chain uses TRBV5-1 and TRBJ2-3; D is perhaps TRBD2 (6 bases). This CDR3 is built from 17 residues. The germline V gene has CDR1 SGHRS and CDR2 YFSETQ. V dropped 0 bases and J dropped 4 bases, with 18 bases sitting between them. The CDR3 DNA reads as TGCGCCAGCAGCTTGGATAGTATCGGCGGGGCGGCAGATACGCAGTATTTT. Translation gives CASSLDSIGGAADTQYF.

The chain uses TRBV5-4 and TRBJ2-7; D possibly corresponds to TRBD2 (6 bases). Trimming removed 3 bases from V and 7 bases from J, with 8 bases in between. The germline gives CDR1 SGHNT, CDR2 YYREEE (reference sequence). This CDR3 is 11 amino acids long. DNA of the CDR3: TGTGCCAGCAGCTGGGCGGGAGAGCAGTACTTC. Its translation is CASSWAGEQYF.

The CDR3 is CATSRGRGTGELFF. CDR3 DNA sequence: TGTGCCACCAGCAGAGGCAGGGGAACCGGGGAGCTGTTTTTT. The chain has TRBV15 and TRBJ2-2, with a tentative D call TRBD1 (6 bases). Germline CDR1 is LNHNV and CDR2 is YYDKDF (reference sequence). The CDR3 is made up of 14 amino acids. V lost 1 base to trimming and J lost 5 bases, with 8 bases between them.

This chain joins TRBV19 and TRBJ1-3, with D possibly TRBD1 on 5 matching bases. V lost 5 bases, J lost 8 bases, and 25 bases lay in between. Germline CDR1 LNHDA, CDR2 SQIVND (reference sequence). This CDR3 comprises 17 residues. The DNA of the CDR3 is TGTGCCAGTAGTTCCGGCGGGGGAGGGGAGGGAAGTGACACCATATATTTT. Protein sequence: CASSSGGGGEGSDTIYF.

The rearrangement links TRBV19 to TRBJ1-3; 9 nucleotides align to TRBD1. The CDR3 sequence is 14 residues long. Trimming removed 6 bases from V and 7 bases from J; junction bases left unmatched: 7. The germline gives CDR1 LNHDA, CDR2 SQIVND (reference sequence). This CDR3 is CASRTYGQGNTIYF. CDR3 DNA: TGTGCCAGTAGGACTTATGGACAGGGGAACACCATATATTTT.

This chain links TRBV7-3 with TRBJ1-5, with D hard to call. The CDR3 covers 17 residues. V was clipped by 7 bases and J by 0 bases, with 19 bases between them. The germline CDR1 and CDR2 sequences are SGHTA and FQGTGA. The CDR3 DNA follows: TGTGCCAGCACCACGTCCTCGGGGAATGATAGCAATCAGCCCCAGCATTTT. This sequence encodes CASTTSSGNDSNQPQHF.

The J gene is TRBJ2-3, the V gene TRBV7-3; either TRBD1 or TRBD2 may supply D (6 bases each). Trimming removed 5 bases at V and 4 bases at J, with 16 bases between. Germline V gives CDR1 SGHTA, CDR2 FQGTGA. This CDR3 region has 15 residues. CDR3 nucleotide sequence: TGTGCCAGCAGCACATCCGGGGGCAGGGCAGATACGCAGTATTTT. Residues: CASSTSGGRADTQYF.

The rearrangement links TRBV7-6 to TRBJ2-3; D possibly matches TRBD1 or TRBD2 (5 bases each). This CDR3 spans 14 amino acids. Germline V gene sequence: CDR1 SGHVS, CDR2 FNYEAQ. Trimming shortened V by 3 bases and J by 6 bases, and 13 bases separated the two germline ends. The CDR3 sequence: CASSFRTGRDTQYF. The CDR3 region has the DNA TGTGCCAGCAGCTTCCGGACGGGGCGGGATACGCAGTATTTT.